This T cell receptor beta chain is from a study of human T cells and chemical hapten exposure. Study conclusions and caveats: Sensitizing with DPC caused no change in TCRs above 1 in 1000 frequency.

TCRdb redid the calling of the RACE reads with MiXCR, one entry per CDR3 protein. The sample yields approximately 60,000 distinct CDR3 sequences, roughly 11% seen once. Time point specified: patch test 3, about 24 weeks after DPC sensitization. Sample treatment: therapeutic diphenylcyclopropenone sensitization with weekly scalp DPC. Sample donors consisted of patients with alopecia, aged 18 to 70 years, who were suitable for DPC. This clonotype was seen at least ten times. Its antigen is as yet unknown. The germline gives CDR1 SGHTA, CDR2 FQGNSA. The CDR3 has 17 residues. V shed 4 bases and J 1 base; nucleotides not matched to a gene: 7.

The V and J genes are TRBV7-2 and TRBJ2-4; 10 bases line up with TRBD1. The sequencing here drew on whole blood, taken in connection with sensitization to the hapten diphenylcyclopropenone (DPC). The clonotype comes from a woman aged 25 to 39 with alopecia areata. Some clones in this sample may be carry-over from other donors' samples. DNA for the CDR3: TGTGCCAGCAGCTCATGGTCGGGACAGGGGGCCAAAAACATTCAGTACTTC. It encodes CASSSWSGQGAKNIQYF.